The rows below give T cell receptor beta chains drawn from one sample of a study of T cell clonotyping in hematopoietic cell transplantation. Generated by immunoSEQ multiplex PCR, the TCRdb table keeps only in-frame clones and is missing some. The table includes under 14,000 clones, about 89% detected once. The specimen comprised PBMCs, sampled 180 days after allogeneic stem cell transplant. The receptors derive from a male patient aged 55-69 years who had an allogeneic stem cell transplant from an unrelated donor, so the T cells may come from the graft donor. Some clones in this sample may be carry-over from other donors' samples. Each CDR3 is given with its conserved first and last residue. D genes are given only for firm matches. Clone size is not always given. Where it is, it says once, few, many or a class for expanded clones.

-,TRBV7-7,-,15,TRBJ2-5,CASSLDSSLQETQYF,TGTGCTAGCAGCTTAGATTCCAGCCTCCAAGAGACCCAGTACTTC
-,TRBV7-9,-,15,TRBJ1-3,CASSLGGGKGNTIYF,TGTGCCAGCAGTCTCGGGGGGGGCAAAGGAAACACCATATATTTT
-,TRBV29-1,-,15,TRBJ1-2,CSVGGGQGKNYGYTF,TGCAGCGTTGGGGGGGGGCAGGGGAAAAACTATGGCTACACCTTC
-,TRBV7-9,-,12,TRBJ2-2,CASNWGNGELFF,TGTGCCAGCAATTGGGGGAACGGGGAGCTGTTTTTT
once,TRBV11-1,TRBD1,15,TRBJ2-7,CASSPIGQGAYEQYF,TGTGCCAGCAGCCCCATTGGACAGGGAGCCTACGAGCAGTACTTC
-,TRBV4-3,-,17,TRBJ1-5,CASSQILDRLSNQPQHF,TGCGCCAGCAGCCAGATCCTCGACAGATTGAGCAATCAGCCCCAGCATTTT
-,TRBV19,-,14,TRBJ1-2,CASSISGLAYGYTF,TGTGCCAGTAGTATTAGTGGGTTAGCCTATGGCTACACCTTC
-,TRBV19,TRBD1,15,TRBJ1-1,CASRGQDKMNTEAFF,TGTGCCAGCCGGGGACAGGATAAAATGAACACTGAAGCTTTCTTT
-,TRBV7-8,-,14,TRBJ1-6,CASSRDGYNSPLHF,TGTGCCAGCAGCCGGGACGGGTATAATTCACCCCTCCACTTT
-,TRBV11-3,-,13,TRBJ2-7,CASSLTVNYEQYF,TGTGCCAGCAGCTTAACGGTAAACTACGAGCAGTACTTC
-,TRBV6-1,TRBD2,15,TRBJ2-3,CASSEIAGSTDTQYF,TGTGCCAGCAGTGAAATAGCGGGGAGCACAGATACGCAGTATTTT
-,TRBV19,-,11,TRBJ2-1,CASSRWNEQFF,TGTGCCAGTAGCCGGTGGAATGAGCAGTTCTTC
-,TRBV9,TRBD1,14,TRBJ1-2,CASSPGQGRHGYTF,TGTGCCAGCAGCCCGGGACAGGGGCGCCATGGCTACACCTTC
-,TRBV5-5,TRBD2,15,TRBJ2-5,CASSLAGGPGETQYF,TGTGCCAGCAGCTTAGCGGGAGGGCCGGGGGAGACCCAGTACTTC
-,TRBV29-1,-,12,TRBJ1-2,CSVGSESYGYTF,TGCAGCGTTGGGTCAGAGTCCTATGGCTACACCTTC
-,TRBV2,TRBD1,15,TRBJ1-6,CASRDRQGNNSPLHF,TGTGCCAGCCGGGACAGACAGGGAAATAATTCACCCCTCCACTTT
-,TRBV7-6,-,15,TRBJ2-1,CASSRDRSSYNEQFF,TGTGCCAGCAGCCGCGACAGGAGCTCCTACAATGAGCAGTTCTTC
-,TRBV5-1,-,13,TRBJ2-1,CASSLPGDNEQFF,TGCGCCAGCAGCTTGCCAGGAGACAATGAGCAGTTCTTC
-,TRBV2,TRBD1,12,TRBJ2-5,CASKTGQETQYF,TGTGCCAGCAAGACAGGGCAAGAGACCCAGTACTTC
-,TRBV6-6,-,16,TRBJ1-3,CASQRSQGLTGNTIYF,TGTGCCAGCCAGAGATCCCAGGGCCTAACTGGAAACACCATATATTTT
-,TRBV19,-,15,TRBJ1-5,CASSIGKASNQPQHF,TGTGCCAGTAGTATTGGTAAGGCTAGCAATCAGCCCCAGCATTTT
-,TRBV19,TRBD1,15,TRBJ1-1,CASSPLTGTNTEAFF,TGTGCCAGTAGTCCATTGACAGGGACGAACACTGAAGCTTTCTTT